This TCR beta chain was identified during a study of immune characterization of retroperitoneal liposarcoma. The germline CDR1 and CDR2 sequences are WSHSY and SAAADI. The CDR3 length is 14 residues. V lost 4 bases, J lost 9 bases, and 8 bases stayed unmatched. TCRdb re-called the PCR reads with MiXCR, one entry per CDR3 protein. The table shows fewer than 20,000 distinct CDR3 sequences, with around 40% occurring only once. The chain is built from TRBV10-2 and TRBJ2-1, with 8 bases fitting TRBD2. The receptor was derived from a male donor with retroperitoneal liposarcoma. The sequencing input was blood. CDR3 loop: CASSASGRTGEQFF. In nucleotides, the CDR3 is TGCGCCAGCAGTGCCAGCGGGAGAACGGGTGAGCAGTTCTTC.